Below are 28 T cell receptor beta chains sequenced from a single sample in a study of T cells after yellow fever vaccination. MiXCR, applied by TCRdb to the 5' RACE reads, yields one record per CDR3 protein. Among hundreds of thousands of distinct CDR3 sequences listed, roughly 8.7% were seen once. The starting material was PBMCs, obtained on the day of the first yellow fever vaccination. The receptors shown here come from a man between 18 and 29 years old who received the YFV17D yellow fever vaccine.

This clonotype was observed a few times. This rearrangement joins TRBV24-1 to TRBJ2-5; 11 bases line up with TRBD1. Germline V CDR1 and CDR2: KGHDR, SFDVKD. With V trimmed by 3 bases and J by 4 bases, 6 bases remained unmatched. This CDR3 is 16 amino acids long. CDR3 nucleotide sequence: TGTGCCACCAGTGATCCCGGGGACAGGGGGGGAGAGACCCAGTACTTC. It yields the protein CATSDPGDRGGETQYF.

Note on this clonotype: A much larger clone lies one base from this, so it may be a read error. This chain uses TRBV5-6 with TRBJ2-7, with TRBD1 as a possible D gene (5 bases). The germline CDR1 and CDR2 sequences are SGHDT and YYEEEE. With 4 bases removed from V and 1 base from J, the gap between germline ends came to 12 bases. This CDR3 is built from 14 residues. The CDR3 DNA reads TGTGCCAGCAGCATATACAGGAGATCCTACGAGCAGTACTTC. Translation gives CASSIYRRSYEQYF. The variable domain in full, with the rest retrieved from reference TRBV5-6 and TRBJ2-7, is DAGVTQSPTHLIKTRGQQVTLRCSPKSGHDTVSWYQQALGQGPQFIFQYYEEEERQRGNFPDRFSGHQFPNYSSELNVNALLLGDSALYLCASSIYRRSYEQYFGPGTRLTVT.

The V call is TRBV24-1, the J call TRBJ1-2; a weak D match, TRBD1 (5 bases). The CDR3 is 13 residues long. Trimming cost V 6 bases and J 6 bases, with 13 bases left between them. Germline loops: CDR1 KGHDR, CDR2 SFDVKD. The CDR3 nucleotides read TGTGCCACCAGTTCCAGGACACAGCATGGCTACACCTTC. Its translation is CATSSRTQHGYTF.

This clonotype was seen a few times. This rearrangement joins TRBV20-1 to TRBJ1-2; 9 bases line up with TRBD1. There are 14 residues in the CDR3. Germline-derived CDR1 and CDR2 are DFQATT and SNEGSKA (reference sequence). V lost 5 bases and J lost 0; bases outside the gene matches: 4. The CDR3, as DNA: TGCAGTGCTCGGACAGGGGCCTCTAACTATGGCTACACCTTC. It is translated as CSARTGASNYGYTF.

This clonotype came up a few times. V gene TRBV20-1 combines with J gene TRBJ1-2; no firm D call. This CDR3 has 12 amino acids. The V end was cut by 7 bases, the J end by 1 base, with 10 bases between. CDR1 and CDR2 (germline): DFQATT, SNEGSKA (reference sequence). The CDR3 here is CSGTNLNYGYTF. As DNA, the CDR3 is TGCAGTGGGACCAATCTTAACTATGGCTACACCTTC.

The chain couples TRBV14 to TRBJ2-1; 7 bases align to TRBD2. The V segment lost 5 bases and the J segment 13 bases; nucleotides outside the gene matches: 23. Germline V gives CDR1 SGHDN, CDR2 FVKESK. The CDR3 covers 17 residues. The CDR3 DNA reads TGTGCCAGCAGCTCGTTCCTGCGGGGGACGATCCGTACTACTCAGTTCTTC. This codes for CASSSFLRGTIRTTQFF.

This clonotype has a handful of counts. V gene TRBV9 combines with J gene TRBJ2-1; D tentatively reads TRBD1 or TRBD2 (5 bases each). Looked up from germline, CDR1 is SGDLS and CDR2 is YYNGEE. The V gene lost 4 bases and the J gene lost 10 bases, with 24 bases spanning the gap. CDR3 length equals 16 residues. The CDR3 protein is CASSNTTRGPAFEQFF. For the CDR3, the DNA is TGTGCCAGCAGCAATACTACTAGGGGCCCGGCTTTCGAGCAGTTCTTC.

This clonotype was seen only a few times. The rearrangement uses TRBV5-1 and TRBJ2-5; tentatively, D is TRBD2 (5 bases). Trimming took off 0 bases at V and 1 base at J, with 13 bases between the two ends. The germline V gene has CDR1 SGHRS and CDR2 YFSETQ. The CDR3 is made up of 16 amino acids. DNA for the CDR3: TGCGCCAGCAGCTTGGTCGGGGTAATAGGCCAAGAGACCCAGTACTTC. It codes for CASSLVGVIGQETQYF.

The rearrangement joins TRBV30 to TRBJ2-3; either TRBD1 or TRBD2 may fit D (6 bases each). V was shortened by 8 bases and J by 3 bases, with 15 bases between the two germline ends. Germline values: CDR1 GTSNPN, CDR2 SVGIG (reference sequence). The CDR3 has 13 residues. CDR3 sequence (DNA): TGTGCCGGCCTGAGGGGGGCGACAGATACGCAGTATTTT. Amino acids: CAGLRGATDTQYF.

The chain is built from TRBV12-3 or TRBV12-4 and TRBJ1-5, with D perhaps TRBD1 (5 bases). Trimming removed 3 bases at V and 10 bases at J, with 10 bases between. The CDR3 has 12 residues. The CDR3 sequence: CASSLRRGPQHF. Here the CDR3 DNA reads TGTGCCAGCAGTTTGAGGAGGGGCCCCCAGCATTTT.

The chain combines TRBV25-1 with TRBJ2-1; D is unresolved. Trimming shortened V by 2 bases and J by 8 bases, and 16 bases separated the two germline ends. CDR1 MGHDK and CDR2 SYGVNS come from the germline V gene. This CDR3 has 15 residues. Here the CDR3 reads CASSEGYLAKDEQFF. CDR3 nucleotide sequence: TGTGCCAGCAGTGAAGGATACTTAGCCAAGGATGAGCAGTTCTTC.

The gene calls are TRBV9 and TRBJ2-3; 8 bases fit TRBD1. Germline V gene sequence: CDR1 SGDLS, CDR2 YYNGEE. CDR3 size: 14 residues. V was clipped by 4 bases and J by 5 bases; unmatched bases: 6. The CDR3, as DNA: TGTGCCAGCAGCCCCAGGGGGCTGGGAGATACGCAGTATTTT. Its translation: CASSPRGLGDTQYF.

This clonotype came up many times. V and J are TRBV13 and TRBJ1-2; D is undetermined. The germline V and J ends were trimmed by 5 bases and 3 bases, with 7 bases remaining between them. CDR3 length: 12 amino acids. CDR1 PRHDT and CDR2 FYEKMQ come from the germline V gene (reference sequence). The CDR3 nucleotides are TGTGCCAGCAGCCATCGGGACTATGGCTACACCTTC. The encoded protein is CASSHRDYGYTF.

The table lists this clonotype with a few counts. The genes are TRBV12-3 or TRBV12-4 and TRBJ1-1, with D hard to call. The V end was cut by 6 bases, the J end by 6 bases, with 11 bases between. The CDR3 covers 12 residues. CDR3 sequence reads: CASSAAAAEAFF. The CDR3 DNA reads as TGTGCCAGCAGCGCAGCAGCGGCTGAAGCTTTCTTT.

The genes are TRBV6-4 and TRBJ2-6; D is uncertain. CDR3 length equals 15 residues. Germline assignment: CDR1 MRHNA and CDR2 SNTAGT. The V and J ends lost 2 bases and 0 bases respectively, with 5 bases between them. This CDR3 is CASSDRASGANVLTF. The CDR3 bases are TGTGCCAGCAGTGACAGGGCCTCTGGGGCCAACGTCCTGACTTTC.

The chain employs TRBV7-9 and TRBJ2-1; a weak D match, TRBD1 (5 bases). The CDR3 length is 14 residues. V was cut by 6 bases and J by 2 bases, with 11 bases left in between. From germline, CDR1 is SEHNR and CDR2 FQNEAQ (reference sequence). CDR3 residues: CASSRQSPYNEQFF. The CDR3 nucleotides are TGTGCCAGCAGTCGACAGTCTCCCTACAATGAGCAGTTCTTC.

There are a few counts of this clonotype. The V call is TRBV28, the J call TRBJ1-5; the D is unclear. The V gene's germline CDR1 is MDHEN and CDR2 SYDVKM. The V end lost 4 bases, the J end lost 0 bases, and 10 bases lay between the germline ends. CDR3 length equals 15 residues. The CDR3 sequence is CASSSAGDSNQPQHF. CDR3 in DNA: TGTGCCAGCAGTTCCGCCGGGGATAGCAATCAGCCCCAGCATTTT.

The CDR3 reads CASSQGIRETYEQYV. Written as DNA, the CDR3 is TGTGCCAGCAGCCAAGGTATCAGGGAGACCTACGAGCAGTACGTC. The rearrangement links TRBV3-1 to TRBJ2-7; D is possibly TRBD1 or TRBD2 (5 bases each). Trimming left V 1 base short and J 2 bases short, with 12 bases between. The CDR3 covers 15 residues. Germline V gene lookup returns CDR1 LGHDT and CDR2 YNNKEL (reference sequence).

This clonotype was seen ten or more times. V gene TRBV5-1 combines with J gene TRBJ2-2, with 9 bases identical to TRBD1. With 1 base clipped from V and 5 bases from J, the junction kept 3 bases outside the gene matches. Germline CDR1 and CDR2: SGHRS and YFSETQ. This CDR3 has 15 amino acids. The CDR3 sequence is CASSLMGQGTGELFF. The DNA for the CDR3 is TGCGCCAGCAGCTTGATGGGACAGGGAACCGGGGAGCTGTTTTTT.

This clonotype showed up many times. The rearrangement joins TRBV7-2 to TRBJ2-1, with TRBD1 matching over 7 bases. This CDR3 contains 16 residues. CDR1 is SGHTA and CDR2 is FQGNSA in the germline V gene. The V and J ends lost 1 base and 16 bases, in that order; junction bases with no gene match: 19. DNA of the CDR3: TGTGCCAGCAGCTTAGTAGGGGGCTCCCTCCAATCTTGGCGCTTCTTC. Translated, it gives CASSLVGGSLQSWRFF.

This clonotype turned up a few times. The V call is TRBV7-6, the J call TRBJ2-3, with 15 bases fitting TRBD2. Germline CDR1 reads SGHVS; CDR2 reads FNYEAQ. The trim removed 1 base at V and 11 bases at J, leaving 16 bases unmatched. CDR3 length: 19 residues. CDR3 nucleotide sequence: TGTGCCAGCAGCTTAGGGGACAGGGCCCCGGGACTAGCGGGGGGAAGGCAGTATTTT. Translation: CASSLGDRAPGLAGGRQYF.

CDR3 coding DNA: TGTGCCATCAGTGAGTCAAGACAGGGATTCACAGATACGCAGTATTTT. It specifies CAISESRQGFTDTQYF. V and J are TRBV10-3 and TRBJ2-3; 7 bases match TRBD1. Trimming at V came to 0 bases and at J to 2 bases, leaving 5 bases not matched to a gene. Germline V lookup: CDR1 ENHRY, CDR2 SYGVKD. There are 16 residues in the CDR3.

This chain uses TRBV12-3 or TRBV12-4 with TRBJ1-5; 7 bases map to TRBD1. Germline trimming cut 6 bases from V and 6 bases from J; bases unmatched to any gene: 8. The CDR3 is 14 amino acids. The CDR3 DNA is TGTGCCAGCAGCCAGACAGGGCGGGGTCAGCCCCAGCATTTT. Translation: CASSQTGRGQPQHF.

CDR3 bases: TGTGCCAGCAGCTTTCAAGGGGGGGAGGAGCAGTACGTC. Its translation: CASSFQGGEEQYV. The chain links TRBV7-2 to TRBJ2-7, with D maybe TRBD2 (7 bases). V was clipped by 3 bases and J by 7 bases, with 13 bases between them. The germline V gene encodes CDR1 SGHTA and CDR2 FQGNSA. The CDR3 covers 13 residues.

The chain carries TRBV12-3 or TRBV12-4 and TRBJ1-5, with TRBD1 as a possible D gene (5 bases). V lost 5 bases and J 5 bases, leaving 16 bases between the germline ends. CDR3 size: 15 residues. CDR3 sequence reads: CASSAPGAGDQPQHF. Written as DNA, the CDR3 is TGTGCCAGCAGTGCGCCCGGGGCCGGGGATCAGCCCCAGCATTTT.

The J gene is TRBJ2-3, the V gene TRBV4-3; D might be TRBD2 (5 bases). CDR1 LGHNA and CDR2 YSLEER come from the germline V gene. The CDR3 runs 15 residues. V was cut by 1 base and J by 4 bases, with 12 bases left in between. The CDR3 spells CASSQVSGRSDTQYF. Written as DNA, the CDR3 is TGCGCCAGCAGCCAAGTAAGCGGTAGATCAGATACGCAGTATTTT.

This clonotype showed up just a few times. This chain connects TRBV4-1 to TRBJ1-4; 8 nucleotides line up with TRBD1. Looked up from germline, CDR1 is MGHRA and CDR2 is YSYEKL. The CDR3 is made up of 15 amino acids. The ends lost 2 bases at V and 4 bases at J; junction bases unmatched: 3. CDR3: CASSQNTGGNEKLFF. The CDR3 DNA sequence: TGCGCCAGCAGCCAAAATACAGGGGGTAATGAAAAACTGTTTTTT.

This clonotype was seen just once. The V call is TRBV6-2 or TRBV6-3, the J call TRBJ2-2, with a weak D call TRBD2 (6 bases). With 9 bases removed from V and 7 bases from J, the gap between germline ends came to 15 bases. The CDR3 sequence is 13 residues long. CDR1 is MNHEY, CDR2 SVGEGT, per germline. CDR3 bases: TGTGCCAGTCAGGACTACCTCGTCGGGGAGCTGTTTTTT. This encodes CASQDYLVGELFF.